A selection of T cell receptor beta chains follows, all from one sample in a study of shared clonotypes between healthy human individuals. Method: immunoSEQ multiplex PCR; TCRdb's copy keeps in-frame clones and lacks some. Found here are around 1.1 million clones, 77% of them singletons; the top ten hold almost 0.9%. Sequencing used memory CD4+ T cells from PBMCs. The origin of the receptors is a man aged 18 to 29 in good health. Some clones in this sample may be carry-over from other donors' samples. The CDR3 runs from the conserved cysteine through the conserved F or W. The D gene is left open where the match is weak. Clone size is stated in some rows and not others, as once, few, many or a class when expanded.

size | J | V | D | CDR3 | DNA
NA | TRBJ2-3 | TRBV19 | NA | CASSTGQWGDTQYF | TGTGCCAGTAGTACCGGACAGTGGGGTGATACGCAGTATTTT
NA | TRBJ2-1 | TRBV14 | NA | CASSQERRGGEQFF | TGTGCCAGCAGCCAAGAGAGGCGAGGTGGTGAGCAGTTCTTC
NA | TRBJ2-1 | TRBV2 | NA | CASRDRTYNEQFF | TGTGCCAGCAGGGATAGGACCTACAATGAGCAGTTCTTC
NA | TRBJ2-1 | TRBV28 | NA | CASSSTRQLNEQFF | TGTGCCAGCAGTTCGACTAGACAGTTGAATGAGCAGTTCTTC
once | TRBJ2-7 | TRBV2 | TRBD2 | CASNRLAAEKQYF | TGTGCCAGCAATCGTCTAGCGGCGGAGAAGCAGTACTTC
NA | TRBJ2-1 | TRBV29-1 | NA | CSVGWGAGYNEQFF | TGCAGCGTTGGCTGGGGGGCGGGGTACAATGAGCAGTTCTTC
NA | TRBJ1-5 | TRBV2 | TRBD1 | CASSEGRGRGNQPQHF | TGTGCCAGCAGTGAAGGGAGGGGGCGCGGCAATCAGCCCCAGCATTTT
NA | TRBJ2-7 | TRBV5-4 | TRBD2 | CASSSRPSGSSNF | TGTGCCAGCAGCTCCAGACCTAGCGGGAGTTCGAACTTC
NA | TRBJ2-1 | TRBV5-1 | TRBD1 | CASRPGQVHRFNEQFF | TGCGCCAGCAGACCTGGACAGGTCCACCGTTTCAATGAGCAGTTCTTC
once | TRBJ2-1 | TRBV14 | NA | CASSLQSGANEQFF | TGTGCCAGCAGCCTTCAGTCGGGGGCCAATGAGCAGTTCTTC
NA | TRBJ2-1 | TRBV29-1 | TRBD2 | CSVVASGSWNEQFF | TGCAGCGTTGTAGCTAGCGGGAGTTGGAATGAGCAGTTCTTC
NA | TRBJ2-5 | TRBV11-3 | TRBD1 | CASSDRAEGETQYF | TGTGCCAGCAGCGACAGGGCCGAAGGAGAGACCCAGTACTTC